This T cell receptor (beta chain) came from a study of shared clonotypes between healthy human individuals. As for the study in general: Each donor's CD8 memory used one plate, CD8 naive two, each CD4 subset three.

The CDR3 is made up of 13 amino acids. V was clipped by 3 bases and J by 1 base, with 7 bases between them. Germline CDR1 SNHLY, CDR2 FYNNEI. CD8 cells regarded as naive lacked CD45RO, were positively chosen for CCR7, and omitted terminally differentiated effector memory CD45RA+ cells. TCRdb's table, derived via immunoSEQ multiplex PCR, lists solely in-frame clones and lacks some. This table has about 2 million clones, about 95% appearing once. Sequences were obtained from naive CD8+ T cells sorted from blood. This sequence was found in a man aged 18 to 29 in good health. V is TRBV2 and J is TRBJ2-7; D not resolved. The CDR3 sequence: CASSDAASYEQYF. CDR3 coding DNA: TGTGCCAGCAGTGACGCTGCTTCCTACGAGCAGTACTTC.